The TCR beta chain under discussion was sequenced for a study of radiotherapy plus CTLA-4 blockade in lung cancer. Study-level information: Objective response was observed in about 19% of patients, and disease control in approximately 30%.

Each patient with chemo-refractory metastatic non-small-cell lung cancer was treated with focal radiation plus CTLA-4 blockade using ipilimumab. V dropped 8 bases and J dropped 0 bases, with 17 bases sitting between them. The CDR3 length is 17 residues. Germline V gives CDR1 LNHDA, CDR2 SQIVND (reference sequence). Clones were read by immunoSEQ multiplex PCR, and TCRdb kept only the in-frame ones, dropping some. The sample yields about 97,000 clones, 65% to 85% seen once. The TCR sequence derives from a human donor with non-small cell lung cancer who had a partial response to radiotherapy plus ipilimumab. Some clones in this sample may be carry-over from other donors' samples. The chain recombines TRBV19 with TRBJ2-6, with D tentatively TRBD2 (5 bases). Source: peripheral blood, taken from a patient treated with radiotherapy plus ipilimumab. In DNA, the CDR3 is TGTGCCAGTGTACGGAGTGGACTCCGCTCTGGGGCCAACGTCCTGACTTTC. As protein: CASVRSGLRSGANVLTF.